This T cell receptor (beta chain) was sequenced in a study of CD8+CD57+ T cells in acquired aplastic anemia. Study information: DNA recovered from sorted CD4+ and CD8+ cells had a mean of approximately 3 ug. On average, healthy donors gave around 9.8 million reads for CD4+ cells. Overall study findings and caveats: With respect to CD8+ Simpson's diversity, patients and controls did not differ significantly. The same twenty-nine CD8+ CDR3 sequences occurred in patients and in controls.

The CDR3 totals 16 residues. The J segment lost 1 base and the V segment lost 8 bases, leaving 10 bases of the junction unmatched. In germline, CDR1 is KGHDR, CDR2 SFDVKD. Profiling that covered TCR beta VDJ and CDR3 relied on genomic DNA as its template. TCRdb reprocessed the reads with MiXCR, giving one entry per CDR3 protein. The repertoire holds about 190,000 distinct CDR3 sequences, with around half as singletons. A remark on this clonotype: Its antigen is currently unknown.

The specimen was sorted CD4+, CD8+, or CD8+CD57+ T cells (not recorded which) from PBMCs. This chain uses TRBV24-1 with TRBJ2-5; 9 bases are a match to TRBD1. This clonotype was obtained from a human donor in good health, serving as a control. The CDR3 is CATIDNGQGRQETQYF. The CDR3 region has the DNA TGTGCCACCATCGACAACGGACAGGGGCGCCAAGAGACCCAGTACTTC.